This T cell receptor beta chain was captured by sequencing in a study of shared clonotypes between healthy human individuals. Clones were sequenced by immunoSEQ multiplex PCR, and TCRdb holds only the in-frame ones, with some missing. The profile shows over 700,000 clones, approximately 77% of them singletons. The V gene lost 3 bases and the J gene lost 4 bases, with 9 bases spanning the gap. CDR1 and CDR2 (germline): MDHEN, SYDVKM. This CDR3 has 14 residues. The chain employs TRBV28 and TRBJ2-2; D not certain. This receptor was obtained from a young woman in good health. The specimen sequenced was memory CD4+ T cells sorted from blood. The subset was: CD45RA-negative fraction. The CDR3 protein is CASSFLGGTGELFF. The CDR3 DNA reads as TGTGCCAGCAGTTTTTTGGGTGGCACCGGGGAGCTGTTTTTT.